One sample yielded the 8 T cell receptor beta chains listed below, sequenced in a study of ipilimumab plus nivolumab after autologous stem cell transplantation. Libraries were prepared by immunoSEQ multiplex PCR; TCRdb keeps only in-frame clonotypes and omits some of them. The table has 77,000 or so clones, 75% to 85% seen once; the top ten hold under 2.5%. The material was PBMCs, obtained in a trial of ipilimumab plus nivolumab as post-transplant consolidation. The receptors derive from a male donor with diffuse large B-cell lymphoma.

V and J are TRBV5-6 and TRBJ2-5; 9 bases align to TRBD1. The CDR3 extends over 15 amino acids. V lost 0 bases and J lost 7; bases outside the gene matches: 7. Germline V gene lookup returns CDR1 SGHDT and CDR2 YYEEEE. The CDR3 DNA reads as TGTGCCAGCAGCTTGGGACAGGGGGATTTGCGGACCCAGTACTTC. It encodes CASSLGQGDLRTQYF.

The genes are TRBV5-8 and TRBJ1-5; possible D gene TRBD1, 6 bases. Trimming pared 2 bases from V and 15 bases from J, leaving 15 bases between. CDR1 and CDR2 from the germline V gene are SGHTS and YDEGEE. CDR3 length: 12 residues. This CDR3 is CASSFPGALGHF. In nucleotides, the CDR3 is TGTGCCAGCAGCTTTCCAGGGGCCCTGGGGCATTTT.

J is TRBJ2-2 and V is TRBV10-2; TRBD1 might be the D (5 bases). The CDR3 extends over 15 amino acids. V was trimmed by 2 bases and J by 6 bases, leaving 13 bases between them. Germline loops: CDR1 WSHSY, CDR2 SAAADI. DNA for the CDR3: TGCGCCAGCAGTGAGGGGTTCGGCAGGGCCGGGGAGCTGTTTTTT. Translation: CASSEGFGRAGELFF.

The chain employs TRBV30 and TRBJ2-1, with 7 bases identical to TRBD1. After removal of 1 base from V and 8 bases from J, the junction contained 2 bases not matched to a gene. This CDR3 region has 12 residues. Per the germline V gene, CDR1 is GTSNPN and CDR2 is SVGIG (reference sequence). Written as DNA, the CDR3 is TGTGCCTGGAGTGACAGGGGAGATGAGCAGTTCTTC. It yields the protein CAWSDRGDEQFF.

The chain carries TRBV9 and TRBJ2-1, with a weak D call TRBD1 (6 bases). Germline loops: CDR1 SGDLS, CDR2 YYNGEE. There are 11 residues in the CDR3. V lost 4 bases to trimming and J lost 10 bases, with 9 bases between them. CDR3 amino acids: CASSPGTEQFF. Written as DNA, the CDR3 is TGTGCCAGCAGCCCCGGGACAGAGCAGTTCTTC.

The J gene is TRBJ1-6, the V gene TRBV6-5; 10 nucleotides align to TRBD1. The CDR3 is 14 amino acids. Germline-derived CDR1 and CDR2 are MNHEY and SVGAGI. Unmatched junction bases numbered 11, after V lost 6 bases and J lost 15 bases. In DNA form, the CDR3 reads TGTGCCAGCAGGCCTCCGGGACAGGGGTTTCTCCTCCACTTT. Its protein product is CASRPPGQGFLLHF.

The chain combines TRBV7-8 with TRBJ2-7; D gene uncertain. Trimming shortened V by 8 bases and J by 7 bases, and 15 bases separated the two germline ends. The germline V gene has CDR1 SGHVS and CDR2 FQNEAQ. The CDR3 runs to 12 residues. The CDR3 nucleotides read TGTGCCAGCGGCCTATGGGTCGGGGAGCAGTACTTC. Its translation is CASGLWVGEQYF.

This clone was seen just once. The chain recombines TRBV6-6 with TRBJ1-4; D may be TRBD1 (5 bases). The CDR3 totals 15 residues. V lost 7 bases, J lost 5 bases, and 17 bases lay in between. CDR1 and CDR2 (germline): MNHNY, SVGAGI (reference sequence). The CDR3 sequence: CASTELGRGNEKLFF. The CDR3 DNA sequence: TGTGCCAGCACCGAACTGGGGAGGGGCAATGAAAAACTGTTTTTT.